Listed below are T cell receptor beta chains from one sample, sequenced in a study of blood T cell repertoires in COVID-19. The table came from immunoSEQ multiplex PCR; TCRdb's copy has only in-frame clones and leaves some out. The sample lists around 100,000 clones, roughly 82% occurring once. Specimen: peripheral blood. Every receptor here comes from a human donor in a cohort sampled during active COVID-19. Both conserved end residues are part of each CDR3. Each record gives: V gene, clone size, J gene, CDR3 protein. The size field is filled for only some rows; it gives once, few, many or a size class.

TRBV4-3,.,TRBJ1-2,CASSRQGGLEGYTF
TRBV11-2,.,TRBJ2-5,CASSLTRMASGGETQYF
TRBV7-2,once,TRBJ1-4,CASSSLQGTGEKLFF
TRBV10-3,few,TRBJ2-1,CAISEFTSGRYNEQFF
TRBV5-1,.,TRBJ2-5,CASSPGQPQETQYF
TRBV5-1,.,TRBJ2-3,CASSSGQPLYDTQYF
TRBV5-4,.,TRBJ2-5,CASSFRRPGTSGGGETQYF
TRBV3-1/TRBV3-2,.,TRBJ2-5,CASSLRTSGGAETQYF
TRBV13,few,TRBJ2-2,CASSSLTGYSAGELFF
TRBV18,once,TRBJ1-2,CASSLDRTNYGYTF
TRBV15,once,TRBJ2-7,CATSKLAGVTYEQYF
TRBV12-3/TRBV12-4,.,TRBJ1-5,CASTDRVNQPQHF
TRBV5-1,.,TRBJ2-5,CASGESGGASGTQYF
TRBV7-9,.,TRBJ2-2,CASSRVGQGSTGELFF
TRBV18,once,TRBJ1-1,CASSLRGMNTEAFF
TRBV6-2/TRBV6-3,few,TRBJ2-2,CASSTDSYGLFF
TRBV2,.,TRBJ2-5,CASHYSGPGETQYF
TRBV5-5,.,TRBJ2-3,CASSSPELGPDTQYF
TRBV10-1,.,TRBJ2-2,CASSELRGRTGELFF
TRBV5-1,.,TRBJ1-3,CASSGGRGSGNTIYF
TRBV9,.,TRBJ2-2,CASSVDYTGELFF
TRBV10-1,once,TRBJ2-3,CASSIPGALGTDTQYF
TRBV18,.,TRBJ2-3,CASSLGQGSTDTQYF
TRBV2,.,TRBJ2-1,CASARGTGGVNEQFF
TRBV6-5,.,TRBJ2-7,CASSYSFPGEQYF
TRBV21-1,.,TRBJ1-1,CASSLGAGTANTEAFF
TRBV15,once,TRBJ1-3,CATTNRVSGNTIYF
TRBV7-9,.,TRBJ1-2,CASSSGQHYTF
TRBV5-6,.,TRBJ2-7,CASSHWGGRNEQYF
TRBV12-5,.,TRBJ2-5,CASGGTGGETQYF